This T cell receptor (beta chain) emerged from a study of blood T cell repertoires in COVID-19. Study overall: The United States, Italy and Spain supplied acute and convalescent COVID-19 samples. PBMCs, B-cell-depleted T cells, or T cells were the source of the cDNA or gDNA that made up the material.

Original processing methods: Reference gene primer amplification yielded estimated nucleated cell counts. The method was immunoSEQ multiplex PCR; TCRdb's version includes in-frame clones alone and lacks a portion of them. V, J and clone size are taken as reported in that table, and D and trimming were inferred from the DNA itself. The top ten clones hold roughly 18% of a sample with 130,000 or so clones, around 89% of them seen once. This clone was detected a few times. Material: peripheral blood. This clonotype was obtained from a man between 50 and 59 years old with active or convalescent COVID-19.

The CDR3 sequence is CASSSQGGRDTEAFF. In DNA, the CDR3 is TGTGCCAGCAGCTCACAGGGAGGGAGGGACACTGAAGCTTTCTTT. This chain joins TRBV7-8 and TRBJ1-1, with D tentatively TRBD1 (6 bases). The germline V gene has CDR1 SGHVS and CDR2 FQNEAQ. The CDR3 covers 15 residues. Trimming took off 4 bases at V and 3 bases at J, with 15 bases between the two ends.